This T cell receptor (beta chain) derives from a study of radiation and T cells in renal cell carcinoma. Findings and limits, study-wide: Without pretreatment biopsies, baseline tumor clonotype presence was undetermined.

V lost 3 bases and J 7 bases, leaving 10 bases between the germline ends. CDR1 is SGHTA and CDR2 is FQGNSA in the germline V gene. The CDR3 is 13 residues long. For this clone: Its antigen is unknown.

Clones were sequenced by immunoSEQ multiplex PCR, and TCRdb holds only the in-frame ones, with some missing. This sample has over 30,000 clones, with more than 65% found just once. Time point here: blood 4 weeks post-SBRT, at nephrectomy. The sample's treatment: 15 Gy SBRT to primary tumor, nephrectomy 4 weeks later. Nephrectomy followed 15 Gy stereotactic body radiation by 4 weeks. This specimen was blood, taken from a patient whose treatment included radiotherapy and nephrectomy. This chain uses TRBV7-2 with TRBJ2-4, with D perhaps TRBD1 (5 bases). The clonotype was recovered from a man in his 60s with renal cell carcinoma. The CDR3 spells CASSFSGSNIQYF. As DNA, the CDR3 is TGTGCCAGCAGCTTTTCAGGGTCGAACATTCAGTACTTC.